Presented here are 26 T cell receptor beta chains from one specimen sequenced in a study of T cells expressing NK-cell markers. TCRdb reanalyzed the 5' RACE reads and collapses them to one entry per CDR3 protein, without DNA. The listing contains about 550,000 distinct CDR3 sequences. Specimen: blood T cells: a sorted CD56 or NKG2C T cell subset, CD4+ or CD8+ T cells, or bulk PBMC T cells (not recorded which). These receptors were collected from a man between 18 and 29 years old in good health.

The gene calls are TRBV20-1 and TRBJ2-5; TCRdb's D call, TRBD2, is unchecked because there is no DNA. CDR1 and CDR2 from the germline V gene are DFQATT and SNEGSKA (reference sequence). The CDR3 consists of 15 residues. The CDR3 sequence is CSARAISGMTETQYF.

The CDR3 sequence is CASSWIAGGPVSSYEQYF. The V gene is TRBV5-1, the J gene TRBJ2-7; there is no DNA to check the TCRdb D call of TRBD2. The CDR3 has 18 amino acids. Germline-derived CDR1 and CDR2 are SGHRS and YFSETQ.

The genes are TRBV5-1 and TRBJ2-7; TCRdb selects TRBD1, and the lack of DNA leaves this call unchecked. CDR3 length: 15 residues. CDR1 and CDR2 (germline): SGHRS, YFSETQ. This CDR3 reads CASSLEGALGYEQYF.

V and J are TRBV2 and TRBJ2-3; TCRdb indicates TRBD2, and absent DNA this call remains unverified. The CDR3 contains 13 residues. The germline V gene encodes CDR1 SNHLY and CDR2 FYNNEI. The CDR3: CASSEAELPSQYF.

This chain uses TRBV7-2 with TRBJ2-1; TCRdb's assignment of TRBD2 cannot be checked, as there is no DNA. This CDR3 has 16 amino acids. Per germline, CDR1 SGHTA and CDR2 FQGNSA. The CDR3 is CASSLLSGRPYNEQFF. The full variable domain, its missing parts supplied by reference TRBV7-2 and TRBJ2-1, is GAGVSQSPSNKVTEKGKDVELRCDPISGHTALYWYRQSLGQGLEFLIYFQGNSAPDKSGLPSDRFSAERTGGSVSTLTIQRTQQEDSAVYLCASSLLSGRPYNEQFFGPGTRLTVL.

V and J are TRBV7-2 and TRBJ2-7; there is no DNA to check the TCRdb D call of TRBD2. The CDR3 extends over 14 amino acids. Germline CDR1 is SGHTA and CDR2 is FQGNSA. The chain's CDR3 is CASSLASGDYEQYF.

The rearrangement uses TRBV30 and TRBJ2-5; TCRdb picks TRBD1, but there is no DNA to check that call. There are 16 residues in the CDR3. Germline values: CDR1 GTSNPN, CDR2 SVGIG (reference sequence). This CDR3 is CAWSVRRGNGGETQYF.

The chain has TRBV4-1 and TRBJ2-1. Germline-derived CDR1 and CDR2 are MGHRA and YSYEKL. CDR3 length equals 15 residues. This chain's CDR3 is CASTGQNSSYNEQFF.

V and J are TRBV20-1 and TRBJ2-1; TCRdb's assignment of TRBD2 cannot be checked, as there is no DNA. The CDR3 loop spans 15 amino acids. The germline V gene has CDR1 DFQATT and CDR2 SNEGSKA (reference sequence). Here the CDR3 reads CSARLGLAANNEQFF.

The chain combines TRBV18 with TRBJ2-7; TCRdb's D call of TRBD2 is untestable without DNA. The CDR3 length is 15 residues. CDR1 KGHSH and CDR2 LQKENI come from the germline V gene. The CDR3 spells CASSPSSGNSYEQYF.

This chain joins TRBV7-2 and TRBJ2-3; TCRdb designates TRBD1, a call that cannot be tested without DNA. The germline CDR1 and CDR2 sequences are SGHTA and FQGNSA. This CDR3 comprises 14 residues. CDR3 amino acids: CASSTAGGEATQYF. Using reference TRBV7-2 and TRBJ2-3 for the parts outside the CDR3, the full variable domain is GAGVSQSPSNKVTEKGKDVELRCDPISGHTALYWYRQSLGQGLEFLIYFQGNSAPDKSGLPSDRFSAERTGGSVSTLTIQRTQQEDSAVYLCASSTAGGEATQYFGPGTRLTVL.

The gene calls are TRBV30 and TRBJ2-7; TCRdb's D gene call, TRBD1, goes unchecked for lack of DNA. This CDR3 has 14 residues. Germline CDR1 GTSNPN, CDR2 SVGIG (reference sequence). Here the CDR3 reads CAWSLTGALYEQYF. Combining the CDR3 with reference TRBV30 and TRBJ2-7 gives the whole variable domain SQTIHQWPATLVQPVGSPLSLECTVEGTSNPNLYWYRQAAGRGLQLLFYSVGIGQISSEVPQNLSASRPQDRQFILSSKKLLLSDSGFYLCAWSLTGALYEQYFGPGTRLTVT.

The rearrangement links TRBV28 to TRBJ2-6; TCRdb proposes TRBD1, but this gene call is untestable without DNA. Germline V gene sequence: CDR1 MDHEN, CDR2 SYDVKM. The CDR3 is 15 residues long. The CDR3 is CASRGQGTGANVLTF.

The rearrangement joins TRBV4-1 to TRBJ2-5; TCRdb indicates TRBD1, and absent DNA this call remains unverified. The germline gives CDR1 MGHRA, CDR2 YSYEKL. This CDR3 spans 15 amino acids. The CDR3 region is CASSQVDGWGETQYF.

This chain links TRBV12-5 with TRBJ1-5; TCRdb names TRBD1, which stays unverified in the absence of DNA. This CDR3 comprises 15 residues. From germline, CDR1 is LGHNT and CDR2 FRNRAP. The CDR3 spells CASGTGQVGGQPQHF. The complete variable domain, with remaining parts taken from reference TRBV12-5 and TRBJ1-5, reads DARVTQTPRHKVTEMGQEVTMRCQPILGHNTVFWYRQTMMQGLELLAYFRNRAPLDDSGMPKDRFSAEMPDATLATLKIQPSEPRDSAVYFCASGTGQVGGQPQHFGDGTRLSIL.

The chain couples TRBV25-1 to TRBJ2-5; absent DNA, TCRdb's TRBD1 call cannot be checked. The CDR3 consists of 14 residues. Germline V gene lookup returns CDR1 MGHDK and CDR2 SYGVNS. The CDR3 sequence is CASGPYTGEETQYF.

The CDR3 sequence: CASSLGPVGSGNTIYF. The chain links TRBV7-8 to TRBJ1-3. CDR3 length equals 16 residues. Germline CDR1 and CDR2: SGHVS and FQNEAQ. The whole variable domain, remainder taken from reference TRBV7-8 and TRBJ1-3, is GAGVSQSPRYKVAKRGQDVALRCDPISGHVSLFWYQQALGQGPEFLTYFQNEAQLDKSGLPSDRFFAERPEGSVSTLKIQRTQQEDSAVYLCASSLGPVGSGNTIYFGEGSWLTVV.

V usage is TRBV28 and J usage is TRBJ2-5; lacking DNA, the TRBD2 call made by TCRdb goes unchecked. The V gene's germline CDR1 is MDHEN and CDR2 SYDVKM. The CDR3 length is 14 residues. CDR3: CASSLRDVTETQYF.

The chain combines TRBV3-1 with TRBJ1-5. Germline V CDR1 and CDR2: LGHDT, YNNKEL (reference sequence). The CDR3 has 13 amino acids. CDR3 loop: CASSQADDQPQHF.

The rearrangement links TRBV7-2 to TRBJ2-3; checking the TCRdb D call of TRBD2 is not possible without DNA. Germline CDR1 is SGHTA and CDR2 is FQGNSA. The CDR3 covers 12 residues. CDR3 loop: CASSSFGGTQYF.

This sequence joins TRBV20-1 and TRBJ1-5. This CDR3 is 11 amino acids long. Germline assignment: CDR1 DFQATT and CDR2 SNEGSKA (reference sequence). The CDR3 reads CSATIKQPQHF.

The CDR3 spells CSATDTYTDTQYF. The J gene is TRBJ2-3, the V gene TRBV20-1; no DNA is available, so the TRBD1 call from TCRdb remains unchecked. CDR3 length: 13 amino acids. The germline CDR1 and CDR2 sequences are DFQATT and SNEGSKA (reference sequence).

The CDR3 reads CASTDSDRVDTQYF. This chain links TRBV6-1 with TRBJ2-3; TCRdb calls TRBD1, which cannot be checked without DNA. CDR1 and CDR2 from the germline V gene are MNHNS and SASEGT. The CDR3 spans 14 residues.

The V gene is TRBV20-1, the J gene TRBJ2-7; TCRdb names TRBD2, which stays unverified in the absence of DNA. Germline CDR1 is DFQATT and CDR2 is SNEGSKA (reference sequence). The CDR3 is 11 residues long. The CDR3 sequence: CSAQLDYEQYF.

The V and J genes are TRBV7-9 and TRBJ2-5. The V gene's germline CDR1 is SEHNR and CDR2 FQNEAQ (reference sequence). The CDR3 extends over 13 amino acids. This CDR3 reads CASSALVEETQYF.

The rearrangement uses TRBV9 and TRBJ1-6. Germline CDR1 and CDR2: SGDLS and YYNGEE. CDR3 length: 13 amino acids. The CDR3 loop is CASSVHTNSPLHF.